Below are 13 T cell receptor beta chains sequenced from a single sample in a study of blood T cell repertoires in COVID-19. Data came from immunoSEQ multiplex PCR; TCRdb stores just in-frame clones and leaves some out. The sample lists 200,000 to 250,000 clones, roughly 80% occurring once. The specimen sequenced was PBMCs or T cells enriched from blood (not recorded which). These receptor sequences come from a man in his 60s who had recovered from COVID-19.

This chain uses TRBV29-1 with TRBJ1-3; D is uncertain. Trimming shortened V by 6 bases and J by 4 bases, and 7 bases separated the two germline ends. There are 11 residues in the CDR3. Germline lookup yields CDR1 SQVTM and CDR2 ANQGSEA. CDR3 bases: TGCAGCGTAGAGAGGGGAAACACCATATATTTT. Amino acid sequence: CSVERGNTIYF.

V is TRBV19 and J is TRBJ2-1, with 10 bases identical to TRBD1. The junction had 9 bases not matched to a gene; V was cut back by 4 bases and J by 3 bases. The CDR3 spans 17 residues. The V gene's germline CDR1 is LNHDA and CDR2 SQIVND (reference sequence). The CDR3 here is CASSTGGQGINYNEQFF. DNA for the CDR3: TGTGCCAGTAGTACCGGGGGACAGGGGATAAACTACAATGAGCAGTTCTTC.

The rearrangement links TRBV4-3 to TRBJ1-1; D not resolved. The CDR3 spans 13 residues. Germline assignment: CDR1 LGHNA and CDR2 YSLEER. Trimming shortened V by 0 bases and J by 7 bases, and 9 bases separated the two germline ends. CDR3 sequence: CASSQDGEGEAFF. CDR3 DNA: TGCGCCAGCAGCCAAGACGGGGAGGGTGAAGCTTTCTTT.

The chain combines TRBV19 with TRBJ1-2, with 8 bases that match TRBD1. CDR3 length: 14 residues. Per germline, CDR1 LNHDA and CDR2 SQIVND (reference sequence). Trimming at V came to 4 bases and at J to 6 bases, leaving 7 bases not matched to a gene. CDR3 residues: CASSKDRVQDGYTF. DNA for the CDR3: TGTGCCAGTAGTAAGGACAGGGTCCAGGATGGCTACACCTTC.

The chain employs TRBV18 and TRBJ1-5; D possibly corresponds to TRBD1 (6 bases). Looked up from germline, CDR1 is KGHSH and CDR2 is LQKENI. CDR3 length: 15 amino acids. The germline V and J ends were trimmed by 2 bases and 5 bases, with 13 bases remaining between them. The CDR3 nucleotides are TGTGCCAGCTCACCAGGGGGCAGGGCCCATCAGCCCCAGCATTTT. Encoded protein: CASSPGGRAHQPQHF. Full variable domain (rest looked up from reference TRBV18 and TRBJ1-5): NAGVMQNPRHLVRRRGQEARLRCSPMKGHSHVYWYRQLPEEGLKFMVYLQKENIIDESGMPKERFSAEFPKEGPSILRIQQVVRGDSAAYFCASSPGGRAHQPQHFGDGTRLSIL.

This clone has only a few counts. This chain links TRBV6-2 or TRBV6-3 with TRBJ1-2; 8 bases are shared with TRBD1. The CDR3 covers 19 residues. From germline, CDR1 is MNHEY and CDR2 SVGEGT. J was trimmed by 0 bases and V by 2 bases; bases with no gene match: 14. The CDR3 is CASSYNYRDRRGTNYGYTF. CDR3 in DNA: TGTGCCAGCAGTTACAACTACCGGGACAGGAGAGGTACTAACTATGGCTACACCTTC.

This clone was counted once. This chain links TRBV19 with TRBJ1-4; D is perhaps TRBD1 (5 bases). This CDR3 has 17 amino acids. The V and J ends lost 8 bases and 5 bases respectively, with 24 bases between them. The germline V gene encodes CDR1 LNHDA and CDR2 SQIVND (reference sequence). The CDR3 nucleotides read TGTGCCAGTCGCCCCACCACCGACAGAGCTAGAAATGAAAAACTGTTTTTT. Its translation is CASRPTTDRARNEKLFF.

The CDR3 here is CASSEVVRWGNQPQHF. CDR3 in DNA: TGTGCCAGCAGTGAAGTGGTCAGGTGGGGCAATCAGCCCCAGCATTTT. This chain connects TRBV6-1 to TRBJ1-5; D unresolved. V lost 1 base and J lost 2, with 12 bases in between. CDR1 is MNHNS, CDR2 SASEGT, per germline. The CDR3 contains 16 residues.

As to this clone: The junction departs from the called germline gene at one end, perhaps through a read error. This CDR3 is CASNQRGSSGNTIYF. CDR3 in DNA: TGTGCCAGCAACCAACGGGGGAGCTCTGGAAACACCATATATTTT. The V and J genes are TRBV14 and TRBJ1-3; a weak D match, TRBD1 (5 bases). The germline CDR1 and CDR2 sequences are SGHDN and FVKESK. The CDR3 loop spans 15 amino acids.

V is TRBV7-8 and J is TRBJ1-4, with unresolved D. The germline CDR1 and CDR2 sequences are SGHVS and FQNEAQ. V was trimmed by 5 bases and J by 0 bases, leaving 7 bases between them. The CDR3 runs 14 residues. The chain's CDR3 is CASSPVATNEKLFF. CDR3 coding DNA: TGTGCCAGCAGCCCGGTCGCAACTAATGAAAAACTGTTTTTT.

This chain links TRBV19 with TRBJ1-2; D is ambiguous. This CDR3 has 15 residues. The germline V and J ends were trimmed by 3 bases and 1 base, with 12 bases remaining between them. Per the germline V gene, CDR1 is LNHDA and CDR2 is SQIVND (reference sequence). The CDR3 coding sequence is TGTGCCAGTAGTATTTGGTCGGGGAGTAACTATGGCTACACCTTC. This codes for CASSIWSGSNYGYTF.

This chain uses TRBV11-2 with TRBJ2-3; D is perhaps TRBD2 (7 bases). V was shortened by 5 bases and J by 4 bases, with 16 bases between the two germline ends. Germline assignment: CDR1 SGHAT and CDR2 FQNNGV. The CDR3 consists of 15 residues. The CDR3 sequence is CASSPPGAGADTQYF. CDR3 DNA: TGTGCCAGCAGCCCTCCAGGGGCGGGAGCAGATACGCAGTATTTT.

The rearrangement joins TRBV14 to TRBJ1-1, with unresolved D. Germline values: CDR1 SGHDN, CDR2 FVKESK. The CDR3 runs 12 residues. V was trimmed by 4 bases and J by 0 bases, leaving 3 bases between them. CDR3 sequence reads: CASSRVNTEAFF. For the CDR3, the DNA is TGTGCCAGCAGCCGCGTGAACACTGAAGCTTTCTTT.